The 27 T cell receptor beta chains presented below share a single source sample, sequenced in a study of blood T cell repertoires in COVID-19. Generated by immunoSEQ multiplex PCR, the TCRdb table keeps only in-frame clones and is missing some. The sample comprises around 37,000 clones, 90% of which are singletons, and 20% to 30% rests with the top ten. The material sequenced was peripheral blood. The receptors were sampled from a man aged 55-75 years with active or convalescent COVID-19.

The V gene is TRBV28, the J gene TRBJ2-5; D perhaps matches TRBD2 (6 bases). The germline CDR1 and CDR2 sequences are MDHEN and SYDVKM. The V end was cut by 3 bases, the J end by 1 base, with 12 bases between. This CDR3 is built from 15 residues. The CDR3: CASSLDLALQETQYF. The CDR3 bases are TGTGCCAGCAGTTTGGATCTAGCGCTCCAAGAGACCCAGTACTTC. Full variable domain (remainder filled in from reference TRBV28 and TRBJ2-5): DVKVTQSSRYLVKRTGEKVFLECVQDMDHENMFWYRQDPGLGLRLIYFSYDVKMKEKGDIPEGYSVSREKKERFSLILESASTNQTSMYLCASSLDLALQETQYFGPGTRLLVL.

This rearrangement joins TRBV19 to TRBJ1-1, with D possibly matching TRBD1 (5 bases). Trimming stripped 4 bases from V and 1 base from J, with 7 bases between. This CDR3 is 13 amino acids long. Germline V gene data show CDR1 as LNHDA and CDR2 as SQIVND (reference sequence). DNA of the CDR3: TGTGCCAGTAGTACGACAGAGAACACTGAAGCTTTCTTT. The encoded protein is CASSTTENTEAFF.

The rearrangement links TRBV21-1 to TRBJ2-4; TRBD1 is the table's D call, not checked against the DNA. TRBV21-1 is tagged as a pseudogene. This CDR3 contains 18 residues. This CDR3 is CASSMGGGGRSAKNIQYF. In DNA, the CDR3 is TGTGCCAGCAGCATGGGCGGTGGGGGCAGGTCGGCCAAAAACATTCAGTACTTC.

CDR3 sequence reads: CASSRQGALEKLFF. CDR3 DNA: TGTGCCAGCAGCCGACAGGGGGCGCTTGAAAAACTGTTTTTT. This chain links TRBV5-6 with TRBJ1-4; the match to TRBD1 covers 10 bases. The CDR3 has 14 residues. Losses at the gene ends were 4 bases for V and 7 bases for J; bases not matched to a gene: 4. Germline assignment: CDR1 SGHDT and CDR2 YYEEEE. The variable domain in full, with the rest retrieved from reference TRBV5-6 and TRBJ1-4, is DAGVTQSPTHLIKTRGQQVTLRCSPKSGHDTVSWYQQALGQGPQFIFQYYEEEERQRGNFPDRFSGHQFPNYSSELNVNALLLGDSALYLCASSRQGALEKLFFGSGTQLSVL.

The V gene is TRBV27, the J gene TRBJ2-7; 9 bases line up with TRBD1. The germline CDR1 and CDR2 sequences are MNHEY and SMNVEV (reference sequence). The trim removed 4 bases at V and 2 bases at J, leaving 6 bases unmatched. This CDR3 is 15 amino acids long. Here the CDR3 reads CASSSRDRATYEQYF. CDR3 coding DNA: TGTGCCAGCAGTTCCCGGGACAGGGCCACCTACGAGCAGTACTTC.

In its sample, this clone was seen a few times. The V gene is TRBV19, the J gene TRBJ1-5, with D maybe TRBD1 (6 bases). Germline CDR1 and CDR2: LNHDA and SQIVND (reference sequence). CDR3 length equals 14 residues. V lost 5 bases to trimming and J lost 8 bases, with 16 bases between them. CDR3 sequence: CASSWQAPGEPQHF. The DNA of the CDR3 is TGTGCCAGTAGTTGGCAGGCCCCAGGGGAGCCCCAGCATTTT.

This CDR3 is CASRQDRVTGELFF. The CDR3, as DNA: TGTGCCAGCAGGCAAGACAGGGTAACCGGGGAGCTGTTTTTT. The chain is built from TRBV2 and TRBJ2-2; 7 positions agree with TRBD1. The length of the CDR3 is 14 residues. V lost 6 bases, J lost 5 bases, and 6 bases stayed unmatched. Germline values: CDR1 SNHLY, CDR2 FYNNEI. The entire variable domain, with the rest obtained from reference TRBV2 and TRBJ2-2, is as follows: EPEVTQTPSHQVTQMGQEVILRCVPISNHLYFYWYRQILGQKVEFLVSFYNNEISEKSEIFDDQFSVERPDGSNFTLKIRSTKLEDSAMYFCASRQDRVTGELFFGEGSRLTVL.

The genes are TRBV27 and TRBJ1-5; 8 bases align to TRBD1. In germline, CDR1 is MNHEY, CDR2 SMNVEV (reference sequence). J lost 3 bases, V lost 5 bases, and 6 bases had no gene match. The CDR3 spans 15 residues. CDR3 residues: CASSTSRGPNQPQHF. DNA for the CDR3: TGTGCCAGCAGTACAAGCAGGGGGCCCAATCAGCCCCAGCATTTT.

V is TRBV28 and J is TRBJ1-1; 7 nucleotides line up with TRBD1. Germline CDR1 reads MDHEN; CDR2 reads SYDVKM. V was clipped by 5 bases and J by 1 base; unmatched bases: 7. This CDR3 spans 15 amino acids. The CDR3 bases are TGTGCCAGCAGTATACGACAGGGTGGGAACACTGAAGCTTTCTTT. It yields the protein CASSIRQGGNTEAFF.

The CDR3 sequence: CASSSGLNNEQFF. CDR3 nucleotide sequence: TGTGCCAGCAGCTCAGGACTTAACAATGAGCAGTTCTTC. The chain links TRBV7-8 to TRBJ2-1, with a possible D match to TRBD2 (5 bases). Germline V gene lookup returns CDR1 SGHVS and CDR2 FQNEAQ. Trimming removed 4 bases from V and 5 bases from J, with 9 bases in between. This CDR3 has 13 amino acids.

This chain links TRBV7-9 with TRBJ1-4; D call uncertain. V lost 2 bases, J lost 4 bases, and 8 bases lay in between. This CDR3 contains 14 residues. The germline CDR1 and CDR2 sequences are SEHNR and FQNEAQ (reference sequence). In nucleotides, the CDR3 is TGTGCCAGCAGCTTATCAGAGGATAATGAAAAACTGTTTTTT. Translation gives CASSLSEDNEKLFF.

This clone has a handful of counts. The rearrangement uses TRBV6-5 and TRBJ1-1, with TRBD1 identical over 7 bases. Germline loops: CDR1 MNHEY, CDR2 SVGAGI. The CDR3 has 13 amino acids. Trimming cost V 10 bases and J 9 bases; bases outside gene matches: 14. The DNA for the CDR3 is TGTGCCACCGCGACAGGGACGAACGGTAAAGCTTTCTTT. The encoded protein is CATATGTNGKAFF.

This chain links TRBV7-9 with TRBJ2-1; 9 bases agree with TRBD2. With V trimmed by 1 base and J by 6 bases, 7 bases remained unmatched. The CDR3 totals 16 residues. The germline V gene encodes CDR1 SEHNR and CDR2 FQNEAQ (reference sequence). The CDR3 region has the DNA TGTGCCAGCAGCTTAGTCGCCGCGGGAGGGGGCAATGAGCAGTTCTTC. Amino acids: CASSLVAAGGGNEQFF. The complete variable domain, with remaining parts taken from reference TRBV7-9 and TRBJ2-1, reads DTGVSQNPRHKITKRGQNVTFRCDPISEHNRLYWYRQTLGQGPEFLTYFQNEAQLEKSRLLSDRFSAERPKGSFSTLEIQRTEQGDSAMYLCASSLVAAGGGNEQFFGPGTRLTVL.

This clone was found once. The chain has TRBV5-8 and TRBJ1-4; no firm D call. Trimming stripped 4 bases from V and 8 bases from J, with 15 bases between. Looked up from germline, CDR1 is SGHTS and CDR2 is YDEGEE. This CDR3 has 14 residues. CDR3 loop: CASSPGFYREKLFF. CDR3 coding DNA: TGTGCCAGCAGCCCGGGATTTTATAGGGAAAAACTGTTTTTT.

This sequence joins TRBV18 and TRBJ2-1; D is possibly TRBD2 (5 bases). The CDR3 spans 15 residues. Germline CDR1 and CDR2: KGHSH and LQKENI. The V end was cut by 3 bases, the J end by 12 bases, with 21 bases between. The CDR3 loop is CASSPFGNTSPRQFF. The CDR3 nucleotides read TGTGCCAGCTCACCCTTCGGGAATACCTCCCCCCGGCAGTTCTTC.

The V call is TRBV5-5, the J call TRBJ2-7; TRBD1 agrees at 7 bases. This CDR3 is 14 amino acids long. CDR1 and CDR2 from the germline V gene are SGHKS and YYEKEE (reference sequence). After removal of 0 bases from V and 12 bases from J, the junction contained 12 bases not matched to a gene. The CDR3 sequence is CASSLVGIRDSVYF. For the CDR3, the DNA is TGTGCCAGCAGCTTGGTTGGTATCCGGGACAGTGTGTACTTC.

The chain joins TRBV2 to TRBJ1-5, with a possible D match to TRBD1 (6 bases). CDR3 length equals 17 residues. V lost 5 bases and J lost 0, with 17 bases in between. Germline V lookup: CDR1 SNHLY, CDR2 FYNNEI. The CDR3 is CASSLRGAGGSNQPQHF. The CDR3 nucleotides read TGTGCCAGCAGTCTTCGGGGGGCGGGTGGTAGCAATCAGCCCCAGCATTTT.

The chain uses TRBV18 and TRBJ1-1; 9 nucleotides line up with TRBD1. Germline loops: CDR1 KGHSH, CDR2 LQKENI. J gave up 1 base and V 3 bases, and 9 bases lay outside the gene matches. The CDR3 runs 17 residues. The CDR3 DNA reads TGTGCCAGCTCACCCAGTCCCGGGACAGGGCCGAACACTGAAGCTTTCTTT. The encoded protein is CASSPSPGTGPNTEAFF.

This clone was found once. The chain couples TRBV5-1 to TRBJ2-2, with D perhaps TRBD2 (6 bases). The germline V gene has CDR1 SGHRS and CDR2 YFSETQ. The CDR3 is made up of 15 amino acids. V was clipped by 0 bases and J by 5 bases, with 11 bases between them. CDR3 DNA sequence: TGCGCCAGCAGCTTGGCCGGGAGTGGGACCGGGGAGCTGTTTTTT. Protein: CASSLAGSGTGELFF.

The V gene is TRBV28, the J gene TRBJ2-1; 7 bases fit TRBD2. The length of the CDR3 is 17 residues. Per germline, CDR1 MDHEN and CDR2 SYDVKM. Trimming took 5 bases from V and 4 from J; bases not matched to a gene: 14. CDR3 in DNA: TGTGCCAGCAGTCCCCCCCCTAGCGGACGGGGTTACAATGAGCAGTTCTTC. It yields the protein CASSPPPSGRGYNEQFF.

The chain recombines TRBV6-5 with TRBJ1-2; the D is unclear. Per the germline V gene, CDR1 is MNHEY and CDR2 is SVGAGI. Trimming took 2 bases from V and 0 from J, leaving 4 bases between them. There are 13 residues in the CDR3. This CDR3 is CASSYTTNYGYTF. The CDR3 DNA reads as TGTGCCAGCAGTTACACAACTAACTATGGCTACACCTTC.

The rearrangement joins TRBV4-1 to TRBJ2-3, with 16 bases matching TRBD2. V lost 2 bases, J lost 4 bases, and 6 bases stayed unmatched. Germline CDR1 is MGHRA and CDR2 is YSYEKL. The CDR3 is 18 amino acids. CDR3 sequence reads: CASSQRMGLAGGSDTQYF. In DNA, the CDR3 is TGCGCCAGCAGCCAACGGATGGGACTAGCGGGAGGGTCAGATACGCAGTATTTT.

This clone was found a few times. V is TRBV7-6 and J is TRBJ1-4; 9 bases match TRBD1. Trimming cost V 3 bases and J 6 bases; bases outside gene matches: 8. The CDR3 runs to 16 residues. Germline CDR1 and CDR2: SGHVS and FNYEAQ. This chain's CDR3 is CASSFSTGQGDEKLFF. Here the CDR3 DNA reads TGTGCCAGCAGCTTTAGTACGGGACAGGGAGATGAAAAACTGTTTTTT.

This sequence joins TRBV5-6 and TRBJ2-2, with TRBD1 identical over 8 bases. The CDR3 length is 15 residues. Germline assignment: CDR1 SGHDT and CDR2 YYEEEE. The trim removed 4 bases at V and 3 bases at J, leaving 5 bases unmatched. The CDR3 loop is CASSTRQGYTGELFF. In DNA, the CDR3 is TGTGCCAGCAGCACCAGACAGGGGTACACCGGGGAGCTGTTTTTT.

The chain is built from TRBV6-6 and TRBJ2-7; D is possibly TRBD2 (5 bases). V shed 5 bases and J shed 2 bases, with 13 bases lying between them. Germline V gene data show CDR1 as MNHNY and CDR2 as SVGAGI (reference sequence). The CDR3 spans 14 residues. DNA of the CDR3: TGTGCCAGCAGTGGGCTCATGAGGGCCTACGAGCAGTACTTC. Amino acid sequence: CASSGLMRAYEQYF.

The chain uses TRBV6-5 and TRBJ2-1; 7 nucleotides agree with TRBD2. Germline values: CDR1 MNHEY, CDR2 SVGAGI. The V gene end was trimmed by 6 bases and the J gene end by 4 bases; junction bases not matched to a gene: 6. The length of the CDR3 is 14 residues. The CDR3 DNA is TGTGCCAGCAGAAGAGAGCGGGGATACAATGAGCAGTTCTTC. Translation: CASRRERGYNEQFF.

The chain is built from TRBV30 and TRBJ1-5; a possible D gene is TRBD1 (5 bases). V was shortened by 0 bases and J by 3 bases, with 15 bases between the two germline ends. Germline CDR1 reads GTSNPN; CDR2 reads SVGIG (reference sequence). The CDR3 sequence is 16 residues long. CDR3 nucleotide sequence: TGTGCCTGGAGTGTAAAAGGGGAAGGGGTCAATCAGCCCCAGCATTTT. This sequence encodes CAWSVKGEGVNQPQHF.